The 21 T cell receptor beta chains below come from one sample, sequenced in a study of CD8 T cells in Susac syndrome. cDNA came from roughly 0.53 to 1 ug RNA primed by random hexamers. Using its own MiXCR run on the immunoSEQ multiplex PCR reads, TCRdb lists one record per CDR3 protein. Among about 85,000 distinct CDR3 sequences listed, around 94% were seen once. Source material: CD8+ T cells from PBMCs. All receptors come from a human donor in good health.

The V call is TRBV7-9, the J call TRBJ1-2; 7 bases map to TRBD1. Germline assignment: CDR1 SEHNR and CDR2 FQNEAQ (reference sequence). V gave up 4 bases and J gave up 4 bases; unmatched junction bases: 9. This CDR3 has 15 amino acids. The DNA of the CDR3 is TGTGCCAGCAGCTCCACAGGGGATTCTGGCTATGGCTACACCTTC. Encoded protein: CASSSTGDSGYGYTF.

This clonotype was recorded once. The J gene is TRBJ1-1, the V gene TRBV7-2, with 9 positions matching TRBD1. V gave up 4 bases and J gave up 0 bases; unmatched junction bases: 3. Germline assignment: CDR1 SGHTA and CDR2 FQGNSA. There are 15 residues in the CDR3. CDR3 DNA: TGTGCCAGCAGCTACCGGACAGGGGTGAACACTGAAGCTTTCTTT. Translation gives CASSYRTGVNTEAFF.

This chain uses TRBV5-1 with TRBJ2-7; 12 bases map to TRBD1. The CDR3 length is 14 residues. Germline V gene data show CDR1 as SGHRS and CDR2 as YFSETQ. V lost 6 bases and J lost 6; bases outside the gene matches: 7. The CDR3 protein is CASTPGQGASEQYF. In DNA, the CDR3 is TGCGCCAGCACACCGGGACAGGGGGCGTCCGAGCAGTACTTC.

This rearrangement joins TRBV20-1 to TRBJ1-2; D not resolved. The CDR3 spans 15 residues. With 2 bases removed from V and 8 bases from J, the gap between germline ends came to 21 bases. CDR1 is DFQATT, CDR2 SNEGSKA, per germline (reference sequence). The CDR3 loop reads CSARPRPKVEEGYTF. Here the CDR3 DNA reads TGCAGTGCTAGACCGAGACCTAAGGTAGAAGAAGGCTACACCTTC.

The V gene is TRBV5-6, the J gene TRBJ2-1, with D perhaps being TRBD1 or TRBD2 (6 bases each). This CDR3 is built from 14 residues. V gave up 4 bases and J gave up 3 bases, with 11 bases separating them. Per the germline V gene, CDR1 is SGHDT and CDR2 is YYEEEE. This CDR3 reads CASSRGTSYNEQFF. CDR3 DNA: TGTGCCAGCAGCCGCGGGACAAGCTACAATGAGCAGTTCTTC.

In DNA, the CDR3 is TGTGCCAGCAGCTCTACCCGGGACAGGCCCTACGAGCAGTACGTC. Amino acid sequence: CASSSTRDRPYEQYV. The gene calls are TRBV7-8 and TRBJ2-7; 8 bases agree with TRBD1. Germline lookup yields CDR1 SGHVS and CDR2 FQNEAQ. The CDR3 runs to 15 residues. V was clipped by 4 bases and J by 2 bases; unmatched bases: 7.

This chain joins TRBV27 and TRBJ1-2; 8 nucleotides match TRBD1. The CDR3 has 16 amino acids. The junction had 16 bases not matched to a gene; V was cut back by 8 bases and J by 5 bases. Germline CDR1 and CDR2: MNHEY and SMNVEV (reference sequence). In DNA form, the CDR3 reads TGTGCCAGCCGCAGGGCAGGGGGCGATAGGGTGTATGGCTACACCTTC. Translated: CASRRAGGDRVYGYTF.

This chain links TRBV27 with TRBJ1-1, with no clear D. The CDR3 loop spans 14 amino acids. V was shortened by 5 bases and J by 0 bases, with 10 bases between the two germline ends. Germline assignment: CDR1 MNHEY and CDR2 SMNVEV (reference sequence). The CDR3 spells CASSGSGLNTEAFF. The CDR3 DNA reads as TGTGCCAGCAGTGGGTCTGGGCTGAACACTGAAGCTTTCTTT.

The J gene is TRBJ2-1, the V gene TRBV19; 8 nucleotides line up with TRBD2. Germline assignment: CDR1 LNHDA and CDR2 SQIVND (reference sequence). V shed 2 bases, J shed 1 base, and the junction held 7 bases outside the gene matches. This CDR3 comprises 17 residues. The CDR3 DNA follows: TGTGCCAGTAGTATATTTGGGACTAGTCTGTCCTACAATGAGCAGTTCTTC. It specifies CASSIFGTSLSYNEQFF.

The DNA for the CDR3 is TGTGCCACCAGCAGACTTGGAGGACCCTACGAGCAGTACTTC. This codes for CATSRLGGPYEQYF. The chain recombines TRBV15 with TRBJ2-7; tentative D call: TRBD2 (5 bases). Trimming cost V 2 bases and J 2 bases, with 10 bases left between them. The length of the CDR3 is 14 residues. From germline, CDR1 is LNHNV and CDR2 YYDKDF (reference sequence).

This chain joins TRBV20-1 and TRBJ2-5; tentative D call: TRBD2 (7 bases). The CDR3 has 14 amino acids. Trimming took off 3 bases at V and 5 bases at J, with 16 bases between the two ends. The germline CDR1 and CDR2 sequences are DFQATT and SNEGSKA (reference sequence). The CDR3 loop reads CSARGRGAEETQYF. The CDR3 region has the DNA TGCAGTGCTAGGGGGAGGGGGGCGGAGGAGACCCAGTACTTC.

The chain has TRBV13 and TRBJ2-3, with D possibly TRBD2 on 5 matching bases. The CDR3 covers 14 residues. The germline V gene encodes CDR1 PRHDT and CDR2 FYEKMQ (reference sequence). The V end was cut by 4 bases, the J end by 2 bases, with 10 bases between. The DNA for the CDR3 is TGTGCCAGCAGCTCTAGGAGGCTCACAGATACGCAGTATTTT. It encodes CASSSRRLTDTQYF.

The chain carries TRBV9 and TRBJ1-5, with D unresolved. The V gene lost 7 bases and the J gene lost 0 bases, with 8 bases spanning the gap. The CDR3 has 13 residues. Germline values: CDR1 SGDLS, CDR2 YYNGEE. CDR3 sequence (DNA): TGTGCCAGCGGCGGATATAGCAATCAGCCCCAGCATTTT. Translating it yields CASGGYSNQPQHF.

The chain combines TRBV3-1 with TRBJ2-5; 7 positions agree with TRBD2. The CDR3 sequence is 15 residues long. Looked up from germline, CDR1 is LGHDT and CDR2 is YNNKEL (reference sequence). After removal of 0 bases from V and 2 bases from J, the junction contained 3 bases not matched to a gene. CDR3 in amino acids: CASSQDHSGQETQYF. As DNA, the CDR3 is TGTGCCAGCAGCCAAGATCATAGCGGGCAAGAGACCCAGTACTTC.

V gene TRBV10-3 combines with J gene TRBJ2-7, with D unresolved. V was cut by 5 bases and J by 0 bases, with 8 bases left in between. This CDR3 region has 13 residues. Germline V lookup: CDR1 ENHRY, CDR2 SYGVKD. CDR3 in amino acids: CAISLDASYEQYV. In nucleotides, the CDR3 is TGTGCCATCAGTCTCGACGCCTCCTACGAGCAGTACGTC.

The V and J genes are TRBV14 and TRBJ1-1, with D tentatively TRBD1 (5 bases). This CDR3 is 15 amino acids long. CDR1 is SGHDN, CDR2 FVKESK, per germline. Trimming pared 1 base from V and 1 base from J, leaving 10 bases between. The CDR3 bases are TGTGCCAGCAGCCAAGTATGGCAGGGGAACACTGAAGCTTTCTTT. This translates into CASSQVWQGNTEAFF.

The genes are TRBV29-1 and TRBJ2-1; D unclear. Germline assignment: CDR1 SQVTM and CDR2 ANQGSEA. The germline V and J ends were trimmed by 5 bases and 0 bases, with 11 bases remaining between them. There are 14 residues in the CDR3. The CDR3 DNA reads TGCAGCGTTCTGGTGGGTTTCTCCTACAATGAGCAGTTCTTC. Its protein is CSVLVGFSYNEQFF.

V and J are TRBV19 and TRBJ1-5; possible D gene TRBD1, 6 bases. The germline gives CDR1 LNHDA, CDR2 SQIVND (reference sequence). CDR3 size: 15 residues. V lost 1 base, J lost 6 bases, and 13 bases lay in between. The CDR3 nucleotides read TGTGCCAGTAGTATAGCGGGGGGGCTCGGTCAGCCCCAGCATTTT. As protein: CASSIAGGLGQPQHF.

The rearrangement uses TRBV29-1 and TRBJ1-1; D uncertain. Trimming pared 7 bases from V and 1 base from J, leaving 10 bases between. The CDR3 consists of 12 residues. Germline CDR1 SQVTM, CDR2 ANQGSEA. The DNA for the CDR3 is TGCAGCGCTGGACGGGCGAACACTGAAGCTTTCTTT. Translation: CSAGRANTEAFF.

The rearrangement links TRBV27 to TRBJ1-2; maybe TRBD1 (6 bases). Germline-derived CDR1 and CDR2 are MNHEY and SMNVEV (reference sequence). There are 13 residues in the CDR3. The V gene lost 2 bases and the J gene lost 8 bases, with 12 bases spanning the gap. Here the CDR3 DNA reads TGTGCCAGCAGTTTAACCAGGGGTGAGGGCTACACCTTC. Its translation: CASSLTRGEGYTF.

The chain has TRBV7-8 and TRBJ2-5; the match to TRBD2 covers 10 bases. V lost 5 bases, J lost 2 bases, and 5 bases stayed unmatched. The CDR3 extends over 15 amino acids. Germline-derived CDR1 and CDR2 are SGHVS and FQNEAQ. Here the CDR3 reads CASSAILAGQETQYF. The DNA of the CDR3 is TGTGCCAGCAGCGCGATACTAGCGGGACAAGAGACCCAGTACTTC.